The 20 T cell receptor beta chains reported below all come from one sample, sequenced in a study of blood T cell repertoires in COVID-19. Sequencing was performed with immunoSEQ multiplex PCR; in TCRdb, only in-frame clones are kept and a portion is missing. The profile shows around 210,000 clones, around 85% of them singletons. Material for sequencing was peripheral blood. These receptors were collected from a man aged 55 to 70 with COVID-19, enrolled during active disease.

The CDR3 nucleotides read TGTGCCAGCAGCTTGGGGACAGGGGGCAACGAGCAGTACTTC. It translates to CASSLGTGGNEQYF. This chain links TRBV7-9 with TRBJ2-7; 12 nucleotides agree with TRBD1. Trimming took 3 bases from V and 5 from J; bases not matched to a gene: 2. The CDR3 spans 14 residues. Germline CDR1 SEHNR, CDR2 FQNEAQ (reference sequence). Full variable domain (outside the CDR3, taken from reference TRBV7-9 and TRBJ2-7): DTGVSQNPRHKITKRGQNVTFRCDPISEHNRLYWYRQTLGQGPEFLTYFQNEAQLEKSRLLSDRFSAERPKGSFSTLEIQRTEQGDSAMYLCASSLGTGGNEQYFGPGTRLTVT.

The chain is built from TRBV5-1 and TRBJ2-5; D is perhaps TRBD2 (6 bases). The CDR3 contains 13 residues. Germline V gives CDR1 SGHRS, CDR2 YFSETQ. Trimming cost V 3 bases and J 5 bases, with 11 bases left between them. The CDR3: CASSSTSPETQYF. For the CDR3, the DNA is TGCGCCAGCAGCTCGACTAGTCCCGAGACCCAGTACTTC.

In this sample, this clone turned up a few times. In DNA form, the CDR3 reads TGTGCCAGCAGTTTCAATAACTATGGCTACACCTTC. Translation: CASSFNNYGYTF. The chain joins TRBV12-3 or TRBV12-4 to TRBJ1-2; no clear D. V shed 3 bases and J shed 1 base, with 3 bases lying between them. The CDR3 is made up of 12 amino acids.

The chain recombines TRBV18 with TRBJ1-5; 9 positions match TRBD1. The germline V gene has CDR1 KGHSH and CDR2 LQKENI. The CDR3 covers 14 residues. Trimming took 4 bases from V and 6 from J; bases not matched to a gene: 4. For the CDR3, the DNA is TGTGCCAGCTCACTGGGGACAGGGTTTCAGCCCCAGCATTTT. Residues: CASSLGTGFQPQHF. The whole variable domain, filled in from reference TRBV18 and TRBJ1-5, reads NAGVMQNPRHLVRRRGQEARLRCSPMKGHSHVYWYRQLPEEGLKFMVYLQKENIIDESGMPKERFSAEFPKEGPSILRIQQVVRGDSAAYFCASSLGTGFQPQHFGDGTRLSIL.

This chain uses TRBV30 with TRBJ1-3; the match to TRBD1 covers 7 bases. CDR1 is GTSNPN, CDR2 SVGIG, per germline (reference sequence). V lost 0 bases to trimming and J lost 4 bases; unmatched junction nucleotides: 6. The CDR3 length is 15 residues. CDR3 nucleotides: TGTGCCTGGAGTGTACAGGGGAATTCGGGAAACACCATATATTTT. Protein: CAWSVQGNSGNTIYF.

The CDR3 is CASSMGLAGGYEQYF. The CDR3 bases are TGTGCCAGCAGCATGGGACTAGCGGGGGGCTACGAGCAGTACTTC. V usage is TRBV11-2 and J usage is TRBJ2-7, with TRBD2 identical over 15 bases. Germline V gene data show CDR1 as SGHAT and CDR2 as FQNNGV. CDR3 length equals 15 residues. Trimming took 5 bases from V and 3 from J; bases not matched to a gene: 2.

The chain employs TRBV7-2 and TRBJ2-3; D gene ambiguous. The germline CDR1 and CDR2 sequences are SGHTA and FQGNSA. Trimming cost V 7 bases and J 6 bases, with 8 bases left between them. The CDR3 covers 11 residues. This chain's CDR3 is CASKSRDTQYF. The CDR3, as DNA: TGTGCCAGCAAATCCCGGGATACGCAGTATTTT.

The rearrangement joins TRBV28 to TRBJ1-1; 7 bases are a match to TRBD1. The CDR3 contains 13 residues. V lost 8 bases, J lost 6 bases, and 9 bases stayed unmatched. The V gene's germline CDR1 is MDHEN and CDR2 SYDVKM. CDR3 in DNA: TGTGCCAGCCGCGAGGGGGCGTTGGCTGAAGCTTTCTTT. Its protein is CASREGALAEAFF.

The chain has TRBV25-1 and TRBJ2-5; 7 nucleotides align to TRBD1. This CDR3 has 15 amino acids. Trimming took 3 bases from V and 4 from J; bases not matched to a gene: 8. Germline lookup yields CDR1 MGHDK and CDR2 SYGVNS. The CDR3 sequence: CASSDRGRGRETQYF. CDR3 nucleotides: TGTGCCAGCAGTGACCGTGGTAGGGGGCGAGAGACCCAGTACTTC.

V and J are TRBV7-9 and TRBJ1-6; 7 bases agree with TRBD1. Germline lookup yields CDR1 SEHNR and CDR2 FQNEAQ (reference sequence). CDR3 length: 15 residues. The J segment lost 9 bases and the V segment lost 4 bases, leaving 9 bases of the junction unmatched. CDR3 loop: CASSSNTGVGSPLHF. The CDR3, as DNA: TGTGCCAGCAGCTCAAACACAGGGGTGGGTTCACCCCTCCACTTT.

This CDR3 reads CASSLRGEAALKNIQYF. The CDR3 DNA is TGTGCCAGCAGCTTAAGAGGGGAGGCAGCCCTAAAAAACATTCAGTACTTC. V is TRBV5-6 and J is TRBJ2-4; the D gene is possibly TRBD2 (6 bases). The V gene's germline CDR1 is SGHDT and CDR2 YYEEEE. Trimming removed 2 bases at V and 4 bases at J, with 19 bases between. This CDR3 contains 17 residues.

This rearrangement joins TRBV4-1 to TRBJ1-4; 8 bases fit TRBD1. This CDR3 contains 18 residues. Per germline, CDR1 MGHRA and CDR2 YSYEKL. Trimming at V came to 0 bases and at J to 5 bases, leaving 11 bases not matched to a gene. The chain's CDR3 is CASSQDRQGRLINEKLFF. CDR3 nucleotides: TGCGCCAGCAGCCAAGATCGACAGGGGCGCTTGATAAATGAAAAACTGTTTTTT.

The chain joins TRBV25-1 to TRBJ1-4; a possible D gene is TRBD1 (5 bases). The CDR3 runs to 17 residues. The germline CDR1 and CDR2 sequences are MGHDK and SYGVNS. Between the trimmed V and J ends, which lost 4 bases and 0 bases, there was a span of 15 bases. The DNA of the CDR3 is TGTGCCAGCAGTGTCTCGGGACTCTTTGCAACTAATGAAAAACTGTTTTTT. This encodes CASSVSGLFATNEKLFF.

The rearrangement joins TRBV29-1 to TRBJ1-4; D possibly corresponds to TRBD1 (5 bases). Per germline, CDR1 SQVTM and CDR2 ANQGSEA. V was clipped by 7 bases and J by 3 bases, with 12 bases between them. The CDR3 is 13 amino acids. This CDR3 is CSASGGANEKLFF. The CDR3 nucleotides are TGCAGCGCTTCCGGGGGGGCTAATGAAAAACTGTTTTTT. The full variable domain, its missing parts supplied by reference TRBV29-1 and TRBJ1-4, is SAVISQKPSRDICQRGTSLTIQCQVDSQVTMMFWYRQQPGQSLTLIATANQGSEATYESGFVIDKFPISRPNLTFSTLTVSNMSPEDSSIYLCSASGGANEKLFFGSGTQLSVL.

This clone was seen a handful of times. CDR3 nucleotide sequence: TGTGCCAGTAGTCCTTTCTCTGGAGCTGAAGCTTTCTTT. It specifies CASSPFSGAEAFF. This chain connects TRBV19 to TRBJ1-1; D not resolved. With 5 bases removed from V and 6 bases from J, the gap between germline ends came to 13 bases. Germline CDR1 LNHDA, CDR2 SQIVND (reference sequence). The CDR3 runs 13 residues.

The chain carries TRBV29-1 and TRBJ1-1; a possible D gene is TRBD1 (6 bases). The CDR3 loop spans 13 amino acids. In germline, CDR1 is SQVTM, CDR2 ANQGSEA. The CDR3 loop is CKVLGQLNTEAFF. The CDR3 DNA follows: TGCAAAGTGTTAGGACAGCTGAACACTGAAGCTTTCTTT.

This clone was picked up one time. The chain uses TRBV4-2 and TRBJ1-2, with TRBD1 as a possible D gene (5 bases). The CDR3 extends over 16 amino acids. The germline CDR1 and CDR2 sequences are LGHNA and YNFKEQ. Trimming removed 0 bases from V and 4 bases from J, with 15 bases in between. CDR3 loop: CASSQDWGGTGYGYTF. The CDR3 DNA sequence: TGTGCCAGCAGCCAAGATTGGGGGGGGACTGGCTATGGCTACACCTTC.

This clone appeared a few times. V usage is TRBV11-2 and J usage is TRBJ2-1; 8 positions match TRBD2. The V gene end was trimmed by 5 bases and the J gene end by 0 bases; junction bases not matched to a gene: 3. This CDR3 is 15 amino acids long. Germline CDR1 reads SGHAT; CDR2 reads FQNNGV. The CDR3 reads CASSVLADSYNEQFF. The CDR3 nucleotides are TGTGCCAGCAGCGTACTAGCGGACTCCTACAATGAGCAGTTCTTC.

The CDR3 bases are TGTGCCAGCAGTGAAACAGGGGTTGACTCCTACGAGCAGTACTTC. It specifies CASSETGVDSYEQYF. The chain links TRBV6-1 to TRBJ2-7; 7 positions match TRBD1. This CDR3 comprises 15 residues. Per germline, CDR1 MNHNS and CDR2 SASEGT. The V and J ends lost 2 bases and 0 bases, in that order; junction bases with no gene match: 4.

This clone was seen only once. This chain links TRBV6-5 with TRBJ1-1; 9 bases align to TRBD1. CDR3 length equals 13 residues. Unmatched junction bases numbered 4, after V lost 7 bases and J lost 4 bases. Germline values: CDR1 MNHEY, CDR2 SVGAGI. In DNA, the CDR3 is TGTGCCAGCATTCTGGACAGGGGCACTGAAGCTTTCTTT. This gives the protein CASILDRGTEAFF.